This T cell receptor (beta chain) came from a study of regulatory T cells in long-lasting Graves disease. This clonotype was counted ten times or more. Both iRepertoire HTBI primers and Arm-PCR of CDR3 regions were used to build the TCR beta libraries. TCRdb analysed the multiplex PCR reads with MiXCR anew, one entry per CDR3 protein. The table has approximately 350,000 distinct CDR3 sequences, 16% seen once. The time point denotes: newly diagnosed GD, antithyroid drugs for less than 3 months. PBMCs provided the RNA from which the TCR library was made. It was an endocrinology department in Xi'an, China, that provided the patients. The same specimen was also included in a second study, on T cells in Graves' hyperthyroidism and ophthalmopathy. As that study records: In simple terms, a model built on 13 V-J features told ophthalmopathy apart from stable hyperthyroidism.

This sequence originates from a woman younger than 35 with Graves disease. The source material was peripheral blood mononuclear cells (PBMCs), sampled at new diagnosis, from a patient treated with antithyroid drugs.

DNA of the CDR3: TGTGCCAGCAGTGACTGGGAGGGGAACTATGGCTACACCTTC. Protein product: CASSDWEGNYGYTF. The chain joins TRBV2 to TRBJ1-2, with D possibly TRBD1 on 5 matching bases. V shed 3 bases and J shed 2 bases, with 10 bases lying between them. CDR3 length equals 14 residues. Germline CDR1 is SNHLY and CDR2 is FYNNEI.